The entry that follows covers one TCR beta chain sequence. These data are taken from a study of shared clonotypes between healthy human individuals. Study in general: Donors were a couple of women and a few men aged 18 to 49.

Here immunoSEQ multiplex PCR was the method, and the copy in TCRdb shows in-frame clones only, minus some. The sample has approximately 940,000 clones, about 80% seen once. The CDR3 runs 12 residues. Germline CDR1 is MNHNY and CDR2 is SVGAGI (reference sequence). V lost 4 bases, J lost 6 bases, and 9 bases lay in between. The sequenced material came from memory CD4+ T cells sorted from blood. Described subset: CD45RA-negative fraction. V gene TRBV6-6 combines with J gene TRBJ1-1; no reliable D call. The clonotype was recovered from a man between 18 and 29 years old in good health. The CDR3 DNA follows: TGTGCCAGCAGTTTTAGGTTGGCTGAAGCTTTCTTT. It encodes CASSFRLAEAFF.